The present TCR beta chain was sequenced within a study of cytomegalovirus exposure and HLA in healthy donors. The CDR3 has 13 residues. V gave up 3 bases and J gave up 4 bases, with 9 bases separating them. Germline CDR1 and CDR2: SGDLS and YYNGEE. Regarding donors, all were healthy bone marrow donors. Donors sampled were nominally healthy, though unrecorded immune exposures were likely. The primer mix had 60 Vbeta and 13 Jbeta primers. Profiling relied on immunoSEQ multiplex PCR, and the TCRdb table lists in-frame clones only, not all of them. The sample yields more than 80,000 clones, more than 60% seen once.

The receptor was derived from a young man in good health and CMV-seropositive. Sequencing was done on a sample of PBMCs. This chain joins TRBV9 and TRBJ2-3, with D unclear. This CDR3 is CASSARIADTQYF. CDR3 nucleotide sequence: TGTGCCAGCAGCGCGCGTATTGCAGATACGCAGTATTTT.